This TCR beta chain was documented in a study of OX40 agonist ivuxolimab in advanced cancers. The protocol was immunoSEQ multiplex PCR, while the TCRdb copy is restricted to in-frame clones and leaves out a portion. The sample records tens of thousands of clones, 75% to 90% being singletons. Looked up from germline, CDR1 is LGHNA and CDR2 is YNFKEQ. The CDR3 runs to 15 residues. V dropped 2 bases and J dropped 5; count of bases not matched to a gene: 4. Worth noting for this clone: The antigen is unknown.

Autoimmune disease history or systemic immunosuppression barred patients. Notes on the study in general: Blood T cells, both CD4+ and CD8+, expanded clonally by week 6 at 0.1 to 3.0 mg/kg. Among patients with partial responses at 0.1-3.0 mg/kg, clonal expansion was among the lowest.

This sample comprised CD4+ or CD8+ T cells sorted from blood, obtained in a trial of the OX40 agonist ivuxolimab. This sequence originates from an adult with an advanced solid tumor such as melanoma, head and neck, liver or kidney cancer. The chain carries TRBV4-2 and TRBJ1-4; 8 nucleotides match TRBD1. The CDR3 loop is CASSQPDRVNEKLFF. For the CDR3, the DNA is TGTGCCAGCAGCCAACCGGACAGGGTAAATGAAAAACTGTTTTTT.